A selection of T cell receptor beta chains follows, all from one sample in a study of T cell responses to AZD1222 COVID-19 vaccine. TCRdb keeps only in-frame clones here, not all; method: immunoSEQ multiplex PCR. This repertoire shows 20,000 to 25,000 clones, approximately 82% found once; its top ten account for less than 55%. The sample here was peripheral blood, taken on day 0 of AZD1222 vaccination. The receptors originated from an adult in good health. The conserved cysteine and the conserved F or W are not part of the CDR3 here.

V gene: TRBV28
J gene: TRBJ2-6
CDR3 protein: ASSFGAHGANVLT

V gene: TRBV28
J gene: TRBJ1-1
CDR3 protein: ASSQGTTNTEAF

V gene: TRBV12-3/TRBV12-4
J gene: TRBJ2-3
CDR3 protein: ASRAGRTDTQY

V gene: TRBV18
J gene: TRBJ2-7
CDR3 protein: ASSPLRGGAYEQY

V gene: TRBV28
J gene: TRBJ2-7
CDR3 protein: ASSPRQAKPY

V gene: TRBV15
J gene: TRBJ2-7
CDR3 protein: ATSRDRTSYEQY

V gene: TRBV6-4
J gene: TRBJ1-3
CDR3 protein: ASRRGSSGNTIY

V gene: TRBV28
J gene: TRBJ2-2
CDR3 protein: ASSLIRRGIGELF

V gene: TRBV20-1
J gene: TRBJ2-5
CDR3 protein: SAVQETQY

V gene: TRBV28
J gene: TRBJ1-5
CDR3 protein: ASSGRLSNQPQH

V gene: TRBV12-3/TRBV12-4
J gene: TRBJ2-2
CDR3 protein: ASSLVTGELF

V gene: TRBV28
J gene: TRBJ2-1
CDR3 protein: ASSLVDAEQF

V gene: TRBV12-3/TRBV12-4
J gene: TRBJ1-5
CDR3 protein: ASRQEMSQPQH

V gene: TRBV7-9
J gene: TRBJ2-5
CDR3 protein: ASSRPLETQY

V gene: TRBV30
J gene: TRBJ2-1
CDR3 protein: AWRSFREQF

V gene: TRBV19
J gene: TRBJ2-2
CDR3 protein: ASSIQGYTGELF

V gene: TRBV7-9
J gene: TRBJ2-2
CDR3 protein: ASSIIWDSTTGELF

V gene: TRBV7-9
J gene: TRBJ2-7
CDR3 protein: ASSFSGWDRAPEQY

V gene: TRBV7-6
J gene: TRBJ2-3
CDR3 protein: ASSPRTSGGADTQY

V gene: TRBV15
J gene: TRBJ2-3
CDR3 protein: ATSRDSGTMLAQY

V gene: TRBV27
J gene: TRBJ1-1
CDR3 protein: ASSMNRWTEAF

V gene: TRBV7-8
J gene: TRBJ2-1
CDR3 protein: ASSLIRGSNEQF

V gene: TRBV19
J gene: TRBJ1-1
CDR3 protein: ARMGTLWANTEAF

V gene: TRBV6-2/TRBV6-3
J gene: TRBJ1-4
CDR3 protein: ASSYSIGGDEKLF

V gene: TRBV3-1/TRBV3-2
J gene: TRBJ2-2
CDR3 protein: ASSQDGTSKNTGELF

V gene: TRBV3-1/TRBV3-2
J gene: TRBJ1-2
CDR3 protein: ASSWLGQISRGYT

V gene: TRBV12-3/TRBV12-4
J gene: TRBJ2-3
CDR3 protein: ATGGGPDTQY

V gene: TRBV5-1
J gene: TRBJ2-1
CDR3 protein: ASSFLSDNEQF

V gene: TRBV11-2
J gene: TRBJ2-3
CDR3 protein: ASSHITDTQY

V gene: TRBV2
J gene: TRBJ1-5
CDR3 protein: ASSGTGGHQPQH

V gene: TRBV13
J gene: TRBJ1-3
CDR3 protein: ASSKWTGLAGNTIY

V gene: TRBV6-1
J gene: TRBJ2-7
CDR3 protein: ASSEIGGGARSWEQY

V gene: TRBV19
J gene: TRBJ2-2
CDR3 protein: ASSGVDYANTGELF

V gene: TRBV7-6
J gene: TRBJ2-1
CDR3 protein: ASSLVGGGAVNEQF

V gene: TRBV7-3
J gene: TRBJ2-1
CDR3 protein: ASSWAGTAYNEQF

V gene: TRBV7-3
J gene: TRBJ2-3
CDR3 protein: ASSPTGATDTQY

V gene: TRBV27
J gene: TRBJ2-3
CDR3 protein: ASSLTRGDTQY

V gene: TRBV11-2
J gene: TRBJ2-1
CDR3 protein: ASSLLPGVISYNEQF

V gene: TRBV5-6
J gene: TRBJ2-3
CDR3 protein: ASSLFQTDTQY

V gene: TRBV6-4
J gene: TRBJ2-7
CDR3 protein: ASSHWGFPYEQY

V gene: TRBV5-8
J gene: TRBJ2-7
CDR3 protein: ASSLEGGQTSYEQY

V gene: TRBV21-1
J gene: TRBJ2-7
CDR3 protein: ASSKGVEQY

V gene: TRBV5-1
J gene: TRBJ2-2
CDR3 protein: ASSPSTGRVAGELF

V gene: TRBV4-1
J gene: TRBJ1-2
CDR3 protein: ASSQGGTGYT

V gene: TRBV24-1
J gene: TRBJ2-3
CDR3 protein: ATSGTTGADTQY

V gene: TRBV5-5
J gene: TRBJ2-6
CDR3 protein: ASSQGWSGANVLT

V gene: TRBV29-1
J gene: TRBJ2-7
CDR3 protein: SATLAGGYEQY

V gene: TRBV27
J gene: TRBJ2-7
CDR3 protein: ASSLLADSPYEQY

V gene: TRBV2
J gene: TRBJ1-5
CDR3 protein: ASSTTDSFGQPQH

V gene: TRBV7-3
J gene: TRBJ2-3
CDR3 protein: ASSSTGLGGVDTQY